A single T cell receptor beta chain is shown here with its context. What it recognizes is unknown. The sample is drawn from a study of cytomegalovirus exposure and HLA in healthy donors. Background on the study: It was reported in a later analysis that the same platform had been used for the 120 or so validation repertoires as for the roughly 710 first-cohort repertoires. Study-wide findings and caveats: Published work reported that the classifier diagnosed cytomegalovirus status with high specificity and sensitivity.

Only in-frame clones appear in the TCRdb table, and some are missing; sequencing was by immunoSEQ multiplex PCR. In the table there are approximately 230,000 clones, about 90% of which are singletons. Per germline, CDR1 SNHLY and CDR2 FYNNEI. V lost 8 bases, J lost 5 bases, and 16 bases lay in between. The CDR3 covers 14 residues. This receptor was taken from a young man in good health and CMV-seropositive. The rearrangement joins TRBV2 to TRBJ2-1; TRBD2 might be the D (6 bases). The specimen sequenced was PBMCs. In DNA, the CDR3 is TGTGCCAGCGCGGCGGGACGTACGAACAATGAGCAGTTCTTC. Its protein product is CASAAGRTNNEQFF. Full variable domain (remainder filled in from reference TRBV2 and TRBJ2-1): EPEVTQTPSHQVTQMGQEVILRCVPISNHLYFYWYRQILGQKVEFLVSFYNNEISEKSEIFDDQFSVERPDGSNFTLKIRSTKLEDSAMYFCASAAGRTNNEQFFGPGTRLTVL.